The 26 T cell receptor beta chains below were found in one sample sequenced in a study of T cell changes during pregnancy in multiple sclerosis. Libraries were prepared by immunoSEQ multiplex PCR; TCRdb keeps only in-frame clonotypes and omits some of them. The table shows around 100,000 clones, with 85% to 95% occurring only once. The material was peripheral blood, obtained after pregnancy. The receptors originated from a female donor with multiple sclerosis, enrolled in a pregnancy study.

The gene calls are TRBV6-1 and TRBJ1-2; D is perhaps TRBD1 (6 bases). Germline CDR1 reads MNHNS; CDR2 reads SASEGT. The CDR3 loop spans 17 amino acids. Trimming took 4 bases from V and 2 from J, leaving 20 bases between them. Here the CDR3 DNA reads TGTGCCAGCAGTGGGGGGTCAAGGACAGCGTCAAACTATGGCTACACCTTC. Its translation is CASSGGSRTASNYGYTF.

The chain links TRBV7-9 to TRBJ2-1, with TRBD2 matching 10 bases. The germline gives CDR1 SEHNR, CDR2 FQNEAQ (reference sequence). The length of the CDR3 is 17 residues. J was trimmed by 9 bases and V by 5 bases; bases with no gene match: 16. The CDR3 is CASSHGASGRRNLEQFF. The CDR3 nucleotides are TGTGCCAGCAGCCACGGGGCTAGCGGGAGACGAAATCTTGAGCAGTTCTTC.

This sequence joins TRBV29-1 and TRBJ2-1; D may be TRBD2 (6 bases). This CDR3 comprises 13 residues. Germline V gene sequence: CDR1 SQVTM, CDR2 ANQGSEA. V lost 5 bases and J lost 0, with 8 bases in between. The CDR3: CSVRGTSYNEQFF. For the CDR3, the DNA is TGCAGCGTTCGGGGGACCTCCTACAATGAGCAGTTCTTC.

Written as DNA, the CDR3 is TGCAGCGTTGAAGTCAACCGAGGGGGCTCCTACGAGCAGTACTTC. Translated, it gives CSVEVNRGGSYEQYF. The gene calls are TRBV29-1 and TRBJ2-7; possible D gene TRBD1, 6 bases. Germline V CDR1 and CDR2: SQVTM, ANQGSEA. Trimming took off 1 base at V and 0 bases at J, with 13 bases between the two ends. This CDR3 has 15 residues.

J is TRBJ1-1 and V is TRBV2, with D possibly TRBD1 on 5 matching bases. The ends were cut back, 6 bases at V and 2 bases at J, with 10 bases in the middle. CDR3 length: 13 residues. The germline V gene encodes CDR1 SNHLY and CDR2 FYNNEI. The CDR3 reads CASSLDINTEAFF. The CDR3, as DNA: TGTGCCAGCAGCTTGGACATTAACACTGAAGCTTTCTTT.

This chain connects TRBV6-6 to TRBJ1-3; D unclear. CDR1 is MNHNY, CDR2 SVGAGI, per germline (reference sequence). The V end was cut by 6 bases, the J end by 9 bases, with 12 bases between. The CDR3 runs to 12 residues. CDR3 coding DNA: TGTGCCAGCAGCCTGGGAGGTGCCACCATATATTTT. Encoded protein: CASSLGGATIYF.

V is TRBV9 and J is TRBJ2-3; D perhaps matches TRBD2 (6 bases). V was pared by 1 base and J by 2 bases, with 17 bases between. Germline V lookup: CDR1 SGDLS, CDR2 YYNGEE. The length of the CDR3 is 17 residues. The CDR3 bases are TGTGCCAGCAGCGTACTTCCCGGAGCGGGCGTCACAGATACGCAGTATTTT. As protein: CASSVLPGAGVTDTQYF.

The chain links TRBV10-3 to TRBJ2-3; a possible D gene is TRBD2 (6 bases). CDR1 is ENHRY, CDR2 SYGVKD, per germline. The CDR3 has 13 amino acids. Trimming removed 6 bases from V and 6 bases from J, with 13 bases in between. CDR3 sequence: CAISWTTPDTQYF. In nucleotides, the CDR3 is TGTGCCATCAGCTGGACTACCCCCGATACGCAGTATTTT.

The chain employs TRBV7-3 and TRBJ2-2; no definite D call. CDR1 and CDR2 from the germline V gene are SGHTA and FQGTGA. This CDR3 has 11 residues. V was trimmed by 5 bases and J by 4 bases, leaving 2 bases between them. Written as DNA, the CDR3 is TGTGCCAGCAGCCTCACCGGGGAGCTGTTTTTT. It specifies CASSLTGELFF.

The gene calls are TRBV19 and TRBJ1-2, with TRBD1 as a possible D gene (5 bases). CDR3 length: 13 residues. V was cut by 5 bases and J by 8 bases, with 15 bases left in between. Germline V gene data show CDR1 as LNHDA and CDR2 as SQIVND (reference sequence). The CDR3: CASSFGAIRGYTF. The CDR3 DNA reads TGTGCCAGTAGTTTTGGGGCGATTAGAGGCTACACCTTC.

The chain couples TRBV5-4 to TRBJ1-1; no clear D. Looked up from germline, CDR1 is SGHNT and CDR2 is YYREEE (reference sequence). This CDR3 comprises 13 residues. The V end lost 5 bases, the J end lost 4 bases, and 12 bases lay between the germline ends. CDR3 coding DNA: TGTGCCAGCAGTCCCGGCGGGTCCACTGAAGCTTTCTTT. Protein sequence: CASSPGGSTEAFF. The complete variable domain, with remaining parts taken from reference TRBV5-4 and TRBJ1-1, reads ETGVTQSPTHLIKTRGQQVTLRCSSQSGHNTVSWYQQALGQGPQFIFQYYREEENGRGNFPPRFSGLQFPNYSSELNVNALELDDSALYLCASSPGGSTEAFFGQGTRLTVV.

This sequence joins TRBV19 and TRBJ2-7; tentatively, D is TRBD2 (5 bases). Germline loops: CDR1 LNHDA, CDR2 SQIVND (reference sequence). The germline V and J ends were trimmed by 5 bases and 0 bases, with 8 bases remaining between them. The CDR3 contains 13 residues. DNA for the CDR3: TGTGCCAGTAGTCTCGGGGACTCCTACGAGCAGTACTTC. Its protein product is CASSLGDSYEQYF.

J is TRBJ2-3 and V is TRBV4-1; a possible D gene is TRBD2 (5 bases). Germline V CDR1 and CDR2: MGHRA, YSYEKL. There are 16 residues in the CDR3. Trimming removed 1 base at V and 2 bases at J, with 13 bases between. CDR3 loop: CASSQVGSDYTDTQYF. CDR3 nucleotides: TGCGCCAGCAGCCAAGTTGGGAGCGACTACACAGATACGCAGTATTTT.

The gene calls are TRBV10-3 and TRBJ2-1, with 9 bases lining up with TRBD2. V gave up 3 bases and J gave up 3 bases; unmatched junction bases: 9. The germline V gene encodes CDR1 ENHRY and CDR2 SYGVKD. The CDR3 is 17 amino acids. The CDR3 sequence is CAISDSTGTSSYNEQFF. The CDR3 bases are TGTGCCATCAGTGACTCTACCGGGACTAGCAGCTACAATGAGCAGTTCTTC.

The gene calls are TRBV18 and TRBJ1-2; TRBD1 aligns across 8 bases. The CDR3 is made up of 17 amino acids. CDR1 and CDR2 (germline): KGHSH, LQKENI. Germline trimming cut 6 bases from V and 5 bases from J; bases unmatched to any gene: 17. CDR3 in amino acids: CASSPTLGQELSYGYTF. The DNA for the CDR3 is TGTGCCAGCTCCCCGACCTTGGGACAGGAGCTGTCTTATGGCTACACCTTC. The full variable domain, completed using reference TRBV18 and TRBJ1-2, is NAGVMQNPRHLVRRRGQEARLRCSPMKGHSHVYWYRQLPEEGLKFMVYLQKENIIDESGMPKERFSAEFPKEGPSILRIQQVVRGDSAAYFCASSPTLGQELSYGYTFGSGTRLTVV.

CDR3 in DNA: TGTGCCAGCAGTCCTGACACTGGTCAGCCCCAGCATTTT. This codes for CASSPDTGQPQHF. The chain links TRBV2 to TRBJ1-5; D is unclear. Germline V CDR1 and CDR2: SNHLY, FYNNEI. V was shortened by 5 bases and J by 6 bases, with 11 bases between the two germline ends. This CDR3 spans 13 amino acids.

The CDR3 region is CASTTRDLLGGYSNQPQHF. Here the CDR3 DNA reads TGTGCCAGTACCACTCGGGATCTCCTTGGGGGCTATAGCAATCAGCCCCAGCATTTT. The chain recombines TRBV19 with TRBJ1-5; D is possibly TRBD1 (6 bases). CDR3 length: 19 residues. Germline CDR1 and CDR2: LNHDA and SQIVND (reference sequence). The ends were cut back, 7 bases at V and 0 bases at J, with 25 bases in the middle.

The CDR3 region is CASRSRGGTDTQYF. The DNA of the CDR3 is TGTGCCAGCAGGTCTCGGGGGGGCACAGATACGCAGTATTTT. J is TRBJ2-3 and V is TRBV2; 7 positions match TRBD2. The CDR3 extends over 14 amino acids. The V and J ends lost 6 bases and 1 base, in that order; junction bases with no gene match: 4. Germline V lookup: CDR1 SNHLY, CDR2 FYNNEI.

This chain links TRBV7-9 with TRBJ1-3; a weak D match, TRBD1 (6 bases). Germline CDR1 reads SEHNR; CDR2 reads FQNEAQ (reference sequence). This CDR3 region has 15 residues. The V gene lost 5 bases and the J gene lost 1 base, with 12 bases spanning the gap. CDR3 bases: TGTGCCAGCAGCCCGGGACAAACATCTGGAAACACCATATATTTT. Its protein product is CASSPGQTSGNTIYF.

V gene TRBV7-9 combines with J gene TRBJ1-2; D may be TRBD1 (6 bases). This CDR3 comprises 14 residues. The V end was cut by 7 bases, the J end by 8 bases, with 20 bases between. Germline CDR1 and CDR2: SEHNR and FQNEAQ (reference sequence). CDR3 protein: CASTLAGGALGYTF. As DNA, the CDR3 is TGTGCCAGCACCCTCGCGGGGGGGGCGTTAGGCTACACCTTC. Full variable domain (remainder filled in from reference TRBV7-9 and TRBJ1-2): DTGVSQNPRHKITKRGQNVTFRCDPISEHNRLYWYRQTLGQGPEFLTYFQNEAQLEKSRLLSDRFSAERPKGSFSTLEIQRTEQGDSAMYLCASTLAGGALGYTFGSGTRLTVV.

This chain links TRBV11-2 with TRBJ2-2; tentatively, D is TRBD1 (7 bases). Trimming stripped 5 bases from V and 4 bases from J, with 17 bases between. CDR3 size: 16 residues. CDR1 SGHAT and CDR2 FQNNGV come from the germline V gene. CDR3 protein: CASSPRGGGTTGELFF. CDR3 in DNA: TGTGCCAGCAGCCCACGTGGAGGGGGCACCACCGGGGAGCTGTTTTTT.

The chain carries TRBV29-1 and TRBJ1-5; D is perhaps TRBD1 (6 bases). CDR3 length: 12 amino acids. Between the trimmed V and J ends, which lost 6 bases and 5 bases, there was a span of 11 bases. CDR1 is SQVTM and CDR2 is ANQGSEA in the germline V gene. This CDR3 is CSVGAGDQPQHF. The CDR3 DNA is TGCAGCGTGGGAGCAGGGGATCAGCCCCAGCATTTT.

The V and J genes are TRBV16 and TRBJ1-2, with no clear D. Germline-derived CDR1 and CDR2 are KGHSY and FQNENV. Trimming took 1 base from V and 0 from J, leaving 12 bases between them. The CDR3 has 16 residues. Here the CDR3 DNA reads TGTGCCAGCAGCCAATTAGTCGGGGAACCTAACTATGGCTACACCTTC. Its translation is CASSQLVGEPNYGYTF.

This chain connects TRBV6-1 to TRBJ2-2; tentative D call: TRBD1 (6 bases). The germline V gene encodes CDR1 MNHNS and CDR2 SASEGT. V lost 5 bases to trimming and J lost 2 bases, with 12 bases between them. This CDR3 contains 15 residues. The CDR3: CASSIARGNTGELFF. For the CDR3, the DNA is TGTGCCAGCAGTATAGCCAGGGGCAACACCGGGGAGCTGTTTTTT.

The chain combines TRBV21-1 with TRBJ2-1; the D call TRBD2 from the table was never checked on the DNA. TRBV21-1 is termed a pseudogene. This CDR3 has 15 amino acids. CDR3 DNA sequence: TGTGCCAGCAGCAAAGATCCCAGGGCGGGAAGGGAGCAGTTCTTC. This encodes CASSKDPRAGREQFF.

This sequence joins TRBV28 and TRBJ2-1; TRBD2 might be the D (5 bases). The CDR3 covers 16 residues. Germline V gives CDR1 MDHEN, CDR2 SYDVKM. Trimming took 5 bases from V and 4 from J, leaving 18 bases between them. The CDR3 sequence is CASSPLGGYAYNEQFF. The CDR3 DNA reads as TGTGCCAGCAGTCCCCTCGGAGGCTACGCTTACAATGAGCAGTTCTTC.